This TCR beta chain comes out of a study of cytomegalovirus exposure and HLA in healthy donors. Study conclusions and caveats: Within an earlier analysis, most TCR beta V segments proved productive either about 87% or about 30% of the time. In presence/absence analyses, roughly uniform sequencing depth across donors was assumed.

The CDR3 is 17 residues long. Per the germline V gene, CDR1 is KGHSH and CDR2 is LQKENI. V was clipped by 3 bases and J by 4 bases; unmatched bases: 7. With respect to this clone: The target antigen is unknown.

Researchers ran the PCR with 60 Vbeta and 13 Jbeta primers. Here immunoSEQ multiplex PCR was the method, and the copy in TCRdb shows in-frame clones only, minus some. The sample carries about 170,000 clones, roughly 85% recorded once. Nominally healthy donors provided the samples, though records likely missed some immune exposures. The origin of this receptor is a man aged 25 to 40 in good health and CMV-seropositive. Source material: PBMCs. The V call is TRBV18, the J call TRBJ2-1; the match to TRBD2 covers 12 bases. CDR3 nucleotide sequence: TGTGCCAGCTCACCGTTCACCGGGACTAGCGGGTACAATGAGCAGTTCTTC. Its protein is CASSPFTGTSGYNEQFF.